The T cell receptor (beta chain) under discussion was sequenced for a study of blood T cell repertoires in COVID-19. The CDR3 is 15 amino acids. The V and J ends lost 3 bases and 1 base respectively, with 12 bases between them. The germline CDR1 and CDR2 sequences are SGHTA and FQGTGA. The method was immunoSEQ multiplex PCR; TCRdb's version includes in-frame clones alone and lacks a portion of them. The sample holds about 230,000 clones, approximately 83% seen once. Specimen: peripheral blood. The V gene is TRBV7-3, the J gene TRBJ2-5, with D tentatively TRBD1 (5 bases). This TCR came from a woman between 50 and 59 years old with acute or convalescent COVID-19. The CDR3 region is CASSFNGRAQETQYF. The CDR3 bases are TGTGCCAGCAGCTTTAACGGCAGGGCCCAAGAGACCCAGTACTTC.